These 15 T cell receptor beta chains were all obtained from the same sample, sequenced in a study of shared clonotypes between healthy human individuals. Measured with immunoSEQ multiplex PCR; TCRdb has only the in-frame clones, and not every one. The sample gives about 480,000 clones, approximately 79% of which show up once; under 15% is in the top ten. The sequencing sample was made of PBMCs. Every receptor here comes from a woman aged 40 to 50 in good health. Some clones in this sample may be carry-over from other donors' samples.

The chain combines TRBV11-2 with TRBJ1-5; no firm D call. Trimming took off 7 bases at V and 7 bases at J, with 20 bases between the two ends. Per the germline V gene, CDR1 is SGHAT and CDR2 is FQNNGV. This CDR3 is built from 15 residues. Written as DNA, the CDR3 is TGTGCCAGCAACGGGAGCCGCGTGGGTGGGCAGCCCCAGCATTTT. It encodes CASNGSRVGGQPQHF.

The chain links TRBV27 to TRBJ1-2, with D unresolved. Trimming removed 8 bases at V and 3 bases at J, with 16 bases between. Looked up from germline, CDR1 is MNHEY and CDR2 is SMNVEV (reference sequence). This CDR3 comprises 14 residues. The CDR3: CASRSGDWDYGYTF. As DNA, the CDR3 is TGTGCCAGCCGGTCTGGAGACTGGGACTATGGCTACACCTTC.

V gene TRBV6-5 combines with J gene TRBJ2-5; D is undetermined. The closer fit of TRBJ2-7 to the DNA end suggests the J call may be wrong. The CDR3 has 16 amino acids. CDR1 and CDR2 from the germline V gene are MNHEY and SVGAGI. The CDR3 DNA sequence: TGTGCCAGCAGTTACGAGTCGGTGCCGAGTCCCTACGAGCAGTACTTC. Its translation is CASSYESVPSPYEQYF.

The rearrangement links TRBV6-1 to TRBJ1-2; D is ambiguous. V gave up 5 bases and J gave up 8 bases, with 9 bases separating them. This CDR3 comprises 11 residues. Germline CDR1 and CDR2: MNHNS and SASEGT. CDR3 sequence reads: CASSFAGGYTF. CDR3 DNA: TGTGCCAGCAGTTTCGCGGGGGGCTACACCTTC.

This clone was picked up one time. The chain is built from TRBV19 and TRBJ2-4, with 10 bases identical to TRBD2. Trimming at V came to 3 bases and at J to 7 bases, leaving 6 bases not matched to a gene. The CDR3 length is 15 residues. Germline CDR1 is LNHDA and CDR2 is SQIVND (reference sequence). In DNA, the CDR3 is TGTGCCAGTAGTATTCCAGCGGGAGGGCTTAACATTCAGTACTTC. Translated: CASSIPAGGLNIQYF.

The chain combines TRBV10-2 with TRBJ1-1, with D uncertain. The CDR3 spans 12 residues. Germline V CDR1 and CDR2: WSHSY, SAAADI. Trimming removed 6 bases at V and 11 bases at J, with 16 bases between. CDR3 region: CASRLLGGSAFF. The CDR3 nucleotides read TGCGCCAGCAGACTGCTAGGCGGCAGCGCTTTCTTT.

The rearrangement links TRBV18 to TRBJ2-1; a possible D gene is TRBD1 (6 bases). V was cut by 5 bases and J by 3 bases, with 11 bases left in between. The CDR3 has 14 residues. Germline-derived CDR1 and CDR2 are KGHSH and LQKENI. The CDR3 sequence is CASSSRGDYNEQFF. In DNA form, the CDR3 reads TGTGCCAGCTCAAGCAGGGGCGACTACAATGAGCAGTTCTTC.

The V and J genes are TRBV2 and TRBJ2-7; TRBD2 matches 15 bases. The CDR3 extends over 18 amino acids. Trimming at V came to 4 bases and at J to 1 base, leaving 8 bases not matched to a gene. In germline, CDR1 is SNHLY, CDR2 FYNNEI. CDR3 in amino acids: CASSAHLGLAGGSYEQYF. For the CDR3, the DNA is TGTGCCAGCAGTGCACACCTGGGACTAGCGGGAGGATCCTACGAGCAGTACTTC.

The table lists this clone with a count of one. Additional DNA sequences in this sample encode the identical CDR3. The chain links TRBV18 to TRBJ2-1; D is unresolved. CDR1 KGHSH and CDR2 LQKENI come from the germline V gene. Trimming cost V 2 bases and J 5 bases, with 10 bases left between them. The CDR3 totals 14 residues. CDR3 nucleotide sequence: TGTGCCAGCTCACCAGGGAACAGAAACAATGAGCAGTTCTTC. It is translated as CASSPGNRNNEQFF. The full variable domain, completed using reference TRBV18 and TRBJ2-1, is NAGVMQNPRHLVRRRGQEARLRCSPMKGHSHVYWYRQLPEEGLKFMVYLQKENIIDESGMPKERFSAEFPKEGPSILRIQQVVRGDSAAYFCASSPGNRNNEQFFGPGTRLTVL.

The V and J genes are TRBV6-1 and TRBJ1-1, with 8 bases identical to TRBD1. The CDR3 loop spans 14 amino acids. CDR1 and CDR2 from the germline V gene are MNHNS and SASEGT. J was trimmed by 1 base and V by 4 bases; bases with no gene match: 2. As DNA, the CDR3 is TGTGCCAGCAGTGCAGGACAGGGGAACACTGAAGCTTTCTTT. Translating it yields CASSAGQGNTEAFF.

V gene TRBV28 combines with J gene TRBJ1-5; D is ambiguous. Germline V CDR1 and CDR2: MDHEN, SYDVKM. V was cut by 6 bases and J by 4 bases, with 13 bases left in between. The CDR3 covers 14 residues. CDR3 sequence: CASSSRMVNQPQHF. The CDR3 DNA reads TGTGCCAGCAGCTCACGGATGGTTAATCAGCCCCAGCATTTT.

The chain joins TRBV28 to TRBJ1-2, with TRBD1 matching over 9 bases. V lost 4 bases and J lost 3; bases outside the gene matches: 6. From germline, CDR1 is MDHEN and CDR2 SYDVKM. The CDR3 runs to 15 residues. This CDR3 is CASSSAGTGHYGYTF. The CDR3 region has the DNA TGTGCCAGCAGTTCCGCGGGGACAGGGCACTATGGCTACACCTTC.

The rearrangement joins TRBV2 to TRBJ2-7; D unclear. CDR1 is SNHLY, CDR2 FYNNEI, per germline. Trimming took off 8 bases at V and 7 bases at J, with 12 bases between the two ends. CDR3 length equals 11 residues. The CDR3 DNA sequence: TGTGCCAGCTCTGACCCCGGGGAGCAGTACTTC. It codes for CASSDPGEQYF.

The rearrangement joins TRBV14 to TRBJ2-1, with D possibly matching TRBD1 (6 bases). The CDR3 is made up of 17 amino acids. Germline assignment: CDR1 SGHDN and CDR2 FVKESK. V was clipped by 2 bases and J by 0 bases, with 14 bases between them. CDR3 bases: TGTGCCAGCAGCCAACAAGGACAGATTAGCTCCTACAATGAGCAGTTCTTC. Translating it yields CASSQQGQISSYNEQFF.

This rearrangement joins TRBV6-6 to TRBJ2-1, with D hard to call. CDR1 and CDR2 from the germline V gene are MNHNY and SVGAGI (reference sequence). The V gene lost 8 bases and the J gene lost 4 bases, with 15 bases spanning the gap. This CDR3 contains 14 residues. The CDR3 is CASAGSARYNEQFF. The CDR3 DNA reads as TGTGCCAGCGCAGGATCCGCCCGGTACAATGAGCAGTTCTTC.